This T cell receptor beta chain was sequenced in a study of radiotherapy plus CTLA-4 blockade in lung cancer. Notes on the study in general: Early blood T cell clone changes and increased post-radiation serum interferon-beta were reportedly the strongest response predictors.

On this clone: Antigen: not known.

Germline assignment: CDR1 LNHNV and CDR2 YYDKDF (reference sequence). V lost 1 base to trimming and J lost 3 bases, with 18 bases between them. The CDR3 runs to 17 residues. Measured with immunoSEQ multiplex PCR; TCRdb has only the in-frame clones, and not every one. The data hold tens of thousands of clones, with 88% observed a single time. The sequencing here drew on peripheral blood, taken from a patient treated with radiotherapy plus ipilimumab. V gene TRBV15 combines with J gene TRBJ1-1; D perhaps matches TRBD1 (6 bases). The clonotype comes from a human donor with non-small cell lung cancer whose response to radiotherapy plus ipilimumab could not be evaluated. The CDR3 DNA sequence: TGTGCCACCAGCAGAGGGGGGCACTCTTGGCCGCACACTGAAGCTTTCTTT. Translation gives CATSRGGHSWPHTEAFF.